The T cell receptor (beta chain) described here comes from a study of monozygotic twins with inflammatory bowel disease. TCRdb reprocessed the 5' RACE reads, with one entry per CDR3 protein and no DNA. The sample spans more than 120,000 distinct CDR3 sequences; the ten largest clones claim 2.4%. This CDR3 contains 12 residues. Germline V lookup: CDR1 MGHRA, CDR2 YSYEKL. The rearrangement links TRBV4-1 to TRBJ2-7. Material: blood. This TCR was recovered from a human donor with ulcerative colitis or Crohn's disease, or a healthy co-twin of an affected twin (not recorded which). The CDR3: CASSQDTYEQYF.